What follows are 8 T cell receptor beta chains derived from one specimen sequenced in a study of T cells in Graves' hyperthyroidism and ophthalmopathy. RNA transcripts gave rise to amplified TCR beta CDR3 regions. Using the HTBI primer set, a first-round RT-PCR was run on the TCR CDR3. TCRdb re-called the multiplex PCR reads through MiXCR, storing one row per CDR3 protein. This table has hundreds of thousands of distinct CDR3 sequences, around 42% appearing once. What was sequenced was peripheral blood or thyroid tissue (not recorded which). The receptors were sampled from a woman aged 18-29 years with Graves' hyperthyroidism.

The table lists this clonotype with many counts. The chain recombines TRBV7-9 with TRBJ1-1; 8 positions agree with TRBD1. The CDR3 spans 18 residues. Looked up from germline, CDR1 is SEHNR and CDR2 is FQNEAQ (reference sequence). The J segment lost 3 bases and the V segment lost 3 bases, leaving 15 bases of the junction unmatched. The chain's CDR3 is CASSFPDREGGIDTEAFF. As DNA, the CDR3 is TGTGCCAGCAGCTTCCCGGACAGGGAGGGTGGTATAGACACTGAAGCTTTCTTT. Looking up the rest from reference TRBV7-9 and TRBJ1-1 gives the full variable domain: DTGVSQNPRHKITKRGQNVTFRCDPISEHNRLYWYRQTLGQGPEFLTYFQNEAQLEKSRLLSDRFSAERPKGSFSTLEIQRTEQGDSAMYLCASSFPDREGGIDTEAFFGQGTRLTVV.

Ten or more counts support this clonotype. The chain is built from TRBV29-1 and TRBJ1-6; D gene unclear. V was clipped by 1 base and J by 5 bases, with 6 bases between them. The CDR3 is made up of 13 amino acids. The V gene's germline CDR1 is SQVTM and CDR2 ANQGSEA. As DNA, the CDR3 is TGCAGCGTTGAAGCCGGGGATAATTCACCCCTCCACTTT. Translating gives CSVEAGDNSPLHF.

The table lists this clonotype with a count of one. A much larger clone lies one base from this, so it may be a read error. V gene TRBV7-3 combines with J gene TRBJ1-5; D unresolved. Between the trimmed V and J ends, which lost 8 bases and 3 bases, there was a span of 14 bases. This CDR3 region has 14 residues. Germline V gives CDR1 SGHTA, CDR2 FQGTGA. The CDR3 is CASGLRRDNQPQHF. The CDR3 DNA is TGTGCCAGCGGCCTGAGACGGGACAATCAGCCCCAGCATTTT.

The chain recombines TRBV24-1 with TRBJ2-5, with 7 bases that match TRBD2. The closer fit of TRBJ2-1 to the DNA end suggests the J call may be wrong. CDR3 length: 15 amino acids. CDR1 KGHDR and CDR2 SFDVKD come from the germline V gene. The CDR3 nucleotides read TGTGCCACCAGTGATGGGAGGGACGCCCGCGATGAGCAGTTCTTC. Protein product: CATSDGRDARDEQFF.

This clonotype appeared many times. The V gene is TRBV29-1, the J gene TRBJ1-5, with D maybe TRBD1 (5 bases). Germline-derived CDR1 and CDR2 are SQVTM and ANQGSEA. V was pared by 6 bases and J by 1 base, with 10 bases between. The CDR3 is made up of 13 amino acids. CDR3 region: CSVRQTSNQPQHF. Written as DNA, the CDR3 is TGCAGCGTAAGACAGACCAGCAATCAGCCCCAGCATTTT.

Details on this clonotype: This could be a read error, since a much larger clone is one nucleotide away. The chain joins TRBV10-3 to TRBJ1-5; TRBD1 matches 7 bases. Germline CDR1 reads ENHRY; CDR2 reads SYGVKD. The CDR3 is 13 residues long. The CDR3 reads CAISRGGDQPQRF. CDR3 nucleotides: TGTGCCATCAGCAGGGGGGGAGATCAGCCCCAGCGTTTT.

This clonotype was recorded a few times. V gene TRBV7-9 combines with J gene TRBJ1-6; D ambiguous. Trimming took 5 bases from V and 5 from J, leaving 13 bases between them. The CDR3 covers 15 residues. From germline, CDR1 is SEHNR and CDR2 FQNEAQ (reference sequence). The CDR3 loop reads CASSPVGRNNSPLHF. The CDR3 DNA reads TGTGCCAGCAGCCCGGTGGGTCGGAATAATTCACCCCTCCACTTT.

This clonotype was picked up a small number of times. The genes are TRBV19 and TRBJ1-2, with D tentatively TRBD1 (5 bases). Trimming took 5 bases from V and 4 from J, leaving 14 bases between them. The CDR3 has 14 amino acids. CDR1 and CDR2 (germline): LNHDA, SQIVND (reference sequence). Here the CDR3 reads CASSPRVGLYGYTF. CDR3 in DNA: TGTGCCAGTAGTCCCAGGGTAGGGCTCTATGGCTACACCTTC.